This section outlines one TCR beta chain sequence together with its context. Its antigen is as yet unknown. A read error may produce the germline difference seen at one junction end. Here immunoSEQ multiplex PCR was the method, and the copy in TCRdb shows in-frame clones only, minus some. The data hold 100,000 to 150,000 clones, with 89% observed a single time. This sample is drawn from a study of T cell responses to AZD1222 COVID-19 vaccine. General study findings and limits: Unmutated variant regions are reportedly the target of nearly half of TCRs that are spike-specific. CD4 TCRs linked to vaccination spanned spike, dominating at 160-218 and 743-854. Only five to seven individuals given AZD1222 were seropositive at baseline.

This CDR3 comprises 11 residues. CDR1 and CDR2 from the germline V gene are LNHDA and SQIVND (reference sequence). This TCR was sampled from an adult in good health. The material was peripheral blood, obtained on day 0 of AZD1222 vaccination. The chain has TRBV19 and TRBJ2-3; no definite D call. The CDR3 sequence is CASSSRDTQYF. CDR3 DNA sequence: TGTGCCAGTAGTAGCAGAGATACGCAGTATTTT. Using reference TRBV19 and TRBJ2-3 for the parts outside the CDR3, the full variable domain is DGGITQSPKYLFRKEGQNVTLSCEQNLNHDAMYWYRQDPGQGLRLIYYSQIVNDFQKGDIAEGYSVSREKKESFPLTVTSAQKNPTAFYLCASSSRDTQYFGPGTRLTVL.